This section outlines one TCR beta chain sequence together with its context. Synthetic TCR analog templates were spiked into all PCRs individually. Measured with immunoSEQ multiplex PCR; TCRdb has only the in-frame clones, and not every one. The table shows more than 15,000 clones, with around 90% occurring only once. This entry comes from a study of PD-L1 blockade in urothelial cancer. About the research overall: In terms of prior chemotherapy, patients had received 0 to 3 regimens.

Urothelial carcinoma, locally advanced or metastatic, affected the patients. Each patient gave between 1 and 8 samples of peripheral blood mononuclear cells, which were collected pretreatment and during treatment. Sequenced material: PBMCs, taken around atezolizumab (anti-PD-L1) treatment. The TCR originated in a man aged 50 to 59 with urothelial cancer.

This chain's CDR3 is CAWSNPQYEQYF. CDR3 coding DNA: TGTGCCTGGAGTAATCCCCAGTACGAGCAGTACTTC. This chain uses TRBV30 with TRBJ2-7; D is undetermined. Between the trimmed V and J ends, which lost 2 bases and 4 bases, there was a span of 9 bases. This CDR3 region has 12 residues. The germline gives CDR1 GTSNPN, CDR2 SVGIG (reference sequence).